A single sample is the source of the 13 T cell receptor beta chains below, sequenced in a study of T cell changes during pregnancy in multiple sclerosis. TCRdb keeps only in-frame clones here, not all; method: immunoSEQ multiplex PCR. The repertoire includes over 50,000 clones, approximately 90% of them detected once, and 0.89% sits in the top ten. The sequenced sample was peripheral blood, obtained in the first trimester of pregnancy. The receptors stem from a female donor in good health, enrolled as a control in a pregnancy study.

The chain couples TRBV5-6 to TRBJ1-2; no reliable D call. The CDR3 totals 17 residues. Trimming pared 2 bases from V and 0 bases from J, leaving 17 bases between. The germline gives CDR1 SGHDT, CDR2 YYEEEE. CDR3 DNA: TGTGCCAGCAGCTTTATTGTAATACAGACGACTAACTATGGCTACACCTTC. Encoded protein: CASSFIVIQTTNYGYTF. Full variable domain (rest looked up from reference TRBV5-6 and TRBJ1-2): DAGVTQSPTHLIKTRGQQVTLRCSPKSGHDTVSWYQQALGQGPQFIFQYYEEEERQRGNFPDRFSGHQFPNYSSELNVNALLLGDSALYLCASSFIVIQTTNYGYTFGSGTRLTVV.

The rearrangement uses TRBV6-5 and TRBJ2-3; 9 bases align to TRBD2. This CDR3 spans 15 amino acids. J gave up 5 bases and V 6 bases, and 9 bases lay outside the gene matches. Germline V gives CDR1 MNHEY, CDR2 SVGAGI. The DNA of the CDR3 is TGTGCCAGCAGGGCCAGTGATAGCGGGGGAGATACGCAGTATTTT. The encoded protein is CASRASDSGGDTQYF.

This rearrangement joins TRBV20-1 to TRBJ2-7; the D gene is possibly TRBD1 (6 bases). Germline V lookup: CDR1 DFQATT, CDR2 SNEGSKA (reference sequence). The CDR3 consists of 11 residues. V was clipped by 3 bases and J by 12 bases, with 15 bases between them. CDR3 region: CSASLQGMLYF. CDR3 bases: TGCAGTGCTAGCCTTCAGGGGATGCTGTACTTC.

This chain connects TRBV7-2 to TRBJ2-5; D not resolved. Germline V CDR1 and CDR2: SGHTA, FQGNSA. V was clipped by 5 bases and J by 5 bases, with 12 bases between them. CDR3 length: 13 amino acids. The CDR3 sequence: CASSRVPQETQYF. As DNA, the CDR3 is TGTGCCAGCAGCCGAGTCCCACAGGAGACCCAGTACTTC. Filled out from reference TRBV7-2 and TRBJ2-5, the complete variable domain reads GAGVSQSPSNKVTEKGKDVELRCDPISGHTALYWYRQSLGQGLEFLIYFQGNSAPDKSGLPSDRFSAERTGGSVSTLTIQRTQQEDSAVYLCASSRVPQETQYFGPGTRLLVL.

This sequence joins TRBV19 and TRBJ2-5; 12 nucleotides match TRBD2. With V trimmed by 5 bases and J by 2 bases, 3 bases remained unmatched. CDR1 is LNHDA, CDR2 SQIVND, per germline (reference sequence). The CDR3 is made up of 15 amino acids. The CDR3 reads CASSLLAGGQETQYF. CDR3 nucleotide sequence: TGTGCCAGTAGTCTTCTAGCGGGGGGGCAAGAGACCCAGTACTTC.

The chain uses TRBV9 and TRBJ1-1; D perhaps matches TRBD1 (5 bases). Per germline, CDR1 SGDLS and CDR2 YYNGEE. V lost 3 bases to trimming and J lost 5 bases, with 17 bases between them. The CDR3 spans 15 residues. The CDR3 sequence is CASSGGTLIGTEAFF. The CDR3 region has the DNA TGTGCCAGCAGCGGTGGGACTTTAATAGGAACTGAAGCTTTCTTT.

V and J are TRBV27 and TRBJ1-5, with 8 positions matching TRBD1. V trimming: 3 bases; J trimming: 10 bases; junction bases outside the gene matches: 8. The CDR3 is made up of 14 amino acids. The germline gives CDR1 MNHEY, CDR2 SMNVEV (reference sequence). CDR3 in DNA: TGTGCCAGCAGTTTGGACAGGGTGAGTTCACCCCAGCATTTT. Its translation: CASSLDRVSSPQHF.

The genes are TRBV6-6 and TRBJ1-6; TRBD1 is a possible D gene (5 bases). The CDR3 spans 15 residues. Germline V gene sequence: CDR1 MNHNY, CDR2 SVGAGI (reference sequence). Trimming pared 7 bases from V and 6 bases from J, leaving 16 bases between. This CDR3 reads CASTKGDWVNSPLHF. CDR3 bases: TGTGCCAGCACTAAAGGGGATTGGGTTAATTCACCCCTCCACTTT.

This clone was seen a few times. The V and J genes are TRBV30 and TRBJ1-3; D call uncertain. CDR1 is GTSNPN and CDR2 is SVGIG in the germline V gene (reference sequence). This CDR3 spans 13 amino acids. V was cut by 4 bases and J by 4 bases, with 11 bases left in between. Written as DNA, the CDR3 is TGTGCCTGGATGTCGGGTGGGGGAAACACCATATATTTT. It encodes CAWMSGGGNTIYF.

This clone has just one count. V and J are TRBV12-5 and TRBJ2-5; a possible D gene is TRBD1 (6 bases). V gave up 5 bases and J gave up 0 bases, with 13 bases separating them. CDR3 length equals 15 residues. Germline CDR1 LGHNT, CDR2 FRNRAP. The CDR3 loop is CASGAGTLYQETQYF. The CDR3 region has the DNA TGTGCTAGTGGTGCCGGGACACTGTACCAAGAGACCCAGTACTTC.

This clone showed up just a few times. This chain uses TRBV19 with TRBJ1-2; 7 bases align to TRBD1. The CDR3 contains 13 residues. V shed 9 bases and J 7 bases; nucleotides not matched to a gene: 11. Germline CDR1 LNHDA, CDR2 SQIVND (reference sequence). As DNA, the CDR3 is TGTGCCAGCATCGGACAGGAGCGAAGTGGCTACACCTTC. Amino acid sequence: CASIGQERSGYTF.

The rearrangement uses TRBV25-1 and TRBJ2-7, with 9 bases matching TRBD1. Looked up from germline, CDR1 is MGHDK and CDR2 is SYGVNS. Unmatched junction bases numbered 7, after V lost 6 bases and J lost 1 base. This CDR3 is 15 amino acids long. The CDR3 reads CASRSTGGASYEQYF. The CDR3 nucleotides read TGTGCCAGCAGGTCTACAGGGGGCGCTTCCTACGAGCAGTACTTC.

V gene TRBV5-6 combines with J gene TRBJ2-5; 8 bases fit TRBD2. CDR1 is SGHDT and CDR2 is YYEEEE in the germline V gene. The CDR3 has 15 amino acids. V was clipped by 0 bases and J by 1 base; unmatched bases: 2. The CDR3 is CASSLAAGAQETQYF. As DNA, the CDR3 is TGTGCCAGCAGCTTGGCAGCGGGGGCCCAAGAGACCCAGTACTTC.